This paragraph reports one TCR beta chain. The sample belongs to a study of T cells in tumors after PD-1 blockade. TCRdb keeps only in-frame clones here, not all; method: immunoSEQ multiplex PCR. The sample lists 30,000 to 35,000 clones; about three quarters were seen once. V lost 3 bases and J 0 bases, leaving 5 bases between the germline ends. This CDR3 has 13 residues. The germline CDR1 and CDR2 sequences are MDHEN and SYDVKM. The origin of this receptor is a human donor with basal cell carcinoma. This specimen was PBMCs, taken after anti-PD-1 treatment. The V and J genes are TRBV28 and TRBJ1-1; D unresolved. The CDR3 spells CASSFSVNTEAFF. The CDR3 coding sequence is TGTGCCAGCAGTTTCTCGGTGAACACTGAAGCTTTCTTT.